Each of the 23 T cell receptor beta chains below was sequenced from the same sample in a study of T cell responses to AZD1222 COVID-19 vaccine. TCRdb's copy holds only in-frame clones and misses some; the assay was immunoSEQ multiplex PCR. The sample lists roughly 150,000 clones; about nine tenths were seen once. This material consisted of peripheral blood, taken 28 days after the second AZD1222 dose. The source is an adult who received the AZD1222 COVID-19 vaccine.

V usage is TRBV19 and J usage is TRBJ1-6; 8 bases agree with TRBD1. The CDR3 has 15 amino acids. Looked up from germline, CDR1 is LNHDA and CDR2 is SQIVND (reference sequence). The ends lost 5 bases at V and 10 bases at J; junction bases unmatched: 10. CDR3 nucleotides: TGTGCCAGTAGTGCGCAGACAGGGGCTCAGTCACCCCTCCACTTT. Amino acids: CASSAQTGAQSPLHF.

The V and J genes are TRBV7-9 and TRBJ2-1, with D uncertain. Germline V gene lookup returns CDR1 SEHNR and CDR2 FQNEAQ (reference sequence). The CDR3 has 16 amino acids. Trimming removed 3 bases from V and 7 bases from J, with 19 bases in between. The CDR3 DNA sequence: TGTGCCAGCAGCTTGCTTTCCGGATACCCTTTTAATGAGCAGTTCTTC. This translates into CASSLLSGYPFNEQFF.

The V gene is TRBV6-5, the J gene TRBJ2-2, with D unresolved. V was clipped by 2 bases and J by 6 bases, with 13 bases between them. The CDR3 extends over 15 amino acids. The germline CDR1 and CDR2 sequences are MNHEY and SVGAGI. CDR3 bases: TGTGCCAGCAGTTACGCTTTGCCAAAGCCCGGGGAGCTGTTTTTT. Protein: CASSYALPKPGELFF.

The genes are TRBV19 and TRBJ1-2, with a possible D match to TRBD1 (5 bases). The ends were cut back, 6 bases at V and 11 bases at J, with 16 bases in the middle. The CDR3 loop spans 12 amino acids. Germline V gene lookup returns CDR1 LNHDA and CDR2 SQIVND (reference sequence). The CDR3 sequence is CASSRTQEEYTF. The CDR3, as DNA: TGTGCCAGTAGCCGGACACAGGAGGAGTACACCTTC.

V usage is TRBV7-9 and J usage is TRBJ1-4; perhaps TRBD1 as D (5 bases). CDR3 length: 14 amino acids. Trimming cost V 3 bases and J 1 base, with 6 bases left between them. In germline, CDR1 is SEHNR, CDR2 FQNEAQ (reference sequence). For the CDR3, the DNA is TGTGCCAGCAGCTTGGGGGGAACTAATGAAAAACTGTTTTTT. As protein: CASSLGGTNEKLFF.

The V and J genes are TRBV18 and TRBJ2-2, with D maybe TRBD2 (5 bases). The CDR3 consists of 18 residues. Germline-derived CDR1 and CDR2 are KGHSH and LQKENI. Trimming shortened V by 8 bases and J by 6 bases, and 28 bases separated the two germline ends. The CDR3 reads CASRQRTAGVQRPGELFF. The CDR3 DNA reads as TGTGCCAGCCGCCAAAGGACCGCCGGGGTTCAACGGCCCGGGGAGCTGTTTTTT.

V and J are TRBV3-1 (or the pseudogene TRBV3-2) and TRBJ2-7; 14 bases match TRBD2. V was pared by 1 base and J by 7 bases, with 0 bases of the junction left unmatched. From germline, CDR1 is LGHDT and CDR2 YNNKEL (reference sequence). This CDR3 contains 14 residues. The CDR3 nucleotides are TGTGCCAGCAGCCAAGGACTAGCGGGAGGGGAGCAGTACTTC. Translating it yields CASSQGLAGGEQYF.

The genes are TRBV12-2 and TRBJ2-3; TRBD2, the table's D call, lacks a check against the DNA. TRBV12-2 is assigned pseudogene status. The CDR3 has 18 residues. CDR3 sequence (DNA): TGTGCAAGTCGCTTAGCGCGCGGACTATCCCCTAGCACAGATACGCAGTATTTT. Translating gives CASRLARGLSPSTDTQYF.

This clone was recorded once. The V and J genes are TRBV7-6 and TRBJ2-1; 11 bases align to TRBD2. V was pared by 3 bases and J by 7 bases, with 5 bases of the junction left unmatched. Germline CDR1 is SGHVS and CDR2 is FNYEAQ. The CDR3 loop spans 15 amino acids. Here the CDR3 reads CASSFTSGSLNEQFF. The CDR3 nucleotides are TGTGCCAGCAGCTTTACTAGCGGGAGTTTGAATGAGCAGTTCTTC.

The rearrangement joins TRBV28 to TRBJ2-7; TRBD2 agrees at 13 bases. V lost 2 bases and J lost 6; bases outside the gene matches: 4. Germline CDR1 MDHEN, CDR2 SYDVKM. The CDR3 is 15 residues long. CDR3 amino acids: CASSLSTSGRGEQYF. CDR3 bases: TGTGCCAGCAGTTTAAGTACTAGCGGGAGGGGCGAGCAGTACTTC.

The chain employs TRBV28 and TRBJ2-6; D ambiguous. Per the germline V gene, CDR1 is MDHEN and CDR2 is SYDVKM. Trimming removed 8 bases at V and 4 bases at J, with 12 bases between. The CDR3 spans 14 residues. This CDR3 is CASGYVPGANVLTF. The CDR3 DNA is TGTGCCAGCGGATACGTACCCGGGGCCAACGTCCTGACTTTC.

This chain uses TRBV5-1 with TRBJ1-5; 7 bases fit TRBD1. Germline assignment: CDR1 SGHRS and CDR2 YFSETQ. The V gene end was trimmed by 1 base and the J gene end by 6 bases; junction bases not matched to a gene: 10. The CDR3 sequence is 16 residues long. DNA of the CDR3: TGCGCCAGCAGCTTGAATCCAGGGGGAGACGGTCAGCCCCAGCATTTT. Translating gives CASSLNPGGDGQPQHF. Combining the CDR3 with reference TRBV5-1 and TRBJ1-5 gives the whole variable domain KAGVTQTPRYLIKTRGQQVTLSCSPISGHRSVSWYQQTPGQGLQFLFEYFSETQRNKGNFPGRFSGRQFSNSRSEMNVSTLELGDSALYLCASSLNPGGDGQPQHFGDGTRLSIL.

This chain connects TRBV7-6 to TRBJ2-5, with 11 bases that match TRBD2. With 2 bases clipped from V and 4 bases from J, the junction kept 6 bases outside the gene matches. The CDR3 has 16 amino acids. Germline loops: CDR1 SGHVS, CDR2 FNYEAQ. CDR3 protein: CASSLSSGGTRETQYF. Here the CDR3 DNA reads TGTGCCAGCAGCTTATCTAGCGGGGGGACGAGAGAGACCCAGTACTTC. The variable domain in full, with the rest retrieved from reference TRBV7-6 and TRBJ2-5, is GAGVSQSPRYKVTKRGQDVALRCDPISGHVSLYWYRQALGQGPEFLTYFNYEAQQDKSGLPNDRFSAERPEGSISTLTIQRTEQRDSAMYRCASSLSSGGTRETQYFGPGTRLLVL.

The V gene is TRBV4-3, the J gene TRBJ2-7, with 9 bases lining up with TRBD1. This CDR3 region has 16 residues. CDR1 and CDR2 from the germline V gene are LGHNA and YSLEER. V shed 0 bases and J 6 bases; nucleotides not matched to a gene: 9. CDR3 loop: CASSQERQGGFLEQYF. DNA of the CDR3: TGCGCCAGCAGCCAAGAAAGACAGGGGGGTTTCCTCGAGCAGTACTTC.

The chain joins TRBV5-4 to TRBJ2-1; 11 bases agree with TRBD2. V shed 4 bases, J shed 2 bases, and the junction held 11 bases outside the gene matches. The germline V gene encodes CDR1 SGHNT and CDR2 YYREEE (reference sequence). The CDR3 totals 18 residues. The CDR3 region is CASSLANSGRATYNEQFF. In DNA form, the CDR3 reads TGTGCCAGCAGCCTTGCCAATAGCGGGAGGGCCACCTACAATGAGCAGTTCTTC.

CDR3 loop: CASSPGSGGLADVGELFF. The CDR3 nucleotides read TGTGCCAGCAGCCCAGGTTCTGGGGGACTAGCAGACGTCGGGGAGCTGTTTTTT. The rearrangement joins TRBV9 to TRBJ2-2; 9 bases fit TRBD2. V lost 4 bases, J lost 7 bases, and 17 bases stayed unmatched. The CDR3 length is 18 residues. Looked up from germline, CDR1 is SGDLS and CDR2 is YYNGEE.

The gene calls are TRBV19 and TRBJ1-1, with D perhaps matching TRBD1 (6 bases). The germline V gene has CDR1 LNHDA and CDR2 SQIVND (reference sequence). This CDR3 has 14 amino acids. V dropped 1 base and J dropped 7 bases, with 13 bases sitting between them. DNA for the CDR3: TGTGCCAGTAGTATAGGAACAGGGCGGATTGAAGCTTTCTTT. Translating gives CASSIGTGRIEAFF.

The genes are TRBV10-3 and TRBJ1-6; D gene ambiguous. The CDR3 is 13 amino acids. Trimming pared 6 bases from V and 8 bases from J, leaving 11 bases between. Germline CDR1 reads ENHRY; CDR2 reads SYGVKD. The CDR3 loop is CAIRRTGDSPLHF. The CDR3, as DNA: TGTGCCATCAGGAGGACGGGTGATTCACCCCTCCACTTT.

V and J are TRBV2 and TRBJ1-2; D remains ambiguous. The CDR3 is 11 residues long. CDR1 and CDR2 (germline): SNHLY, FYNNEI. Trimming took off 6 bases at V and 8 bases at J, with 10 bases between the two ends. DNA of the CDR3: TGTGCCAGCAGCCTCCGCGGGGGCTACACCTTC. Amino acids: CASSLRGGYTF.

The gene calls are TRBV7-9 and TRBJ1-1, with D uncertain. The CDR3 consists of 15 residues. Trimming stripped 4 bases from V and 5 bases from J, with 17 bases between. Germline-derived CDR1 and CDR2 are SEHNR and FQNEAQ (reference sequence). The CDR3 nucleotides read TGTGCCAGCAGCTATACGGCAGGCTTGGGGACTGAAGCTTTCTTT. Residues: CASSYTAGLGTEAFF. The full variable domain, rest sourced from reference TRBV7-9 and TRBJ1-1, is DTGVSQNPRHKITKRGQNVTFRCDPISEHNRLYWYRQTLGQGPEFLTYFQNEAQLEKSRLLSDRFSAERPKGSFSTLEIQRTEQGDSAMYLCASSYTAGLGTEAFFGQGTRLTVV.

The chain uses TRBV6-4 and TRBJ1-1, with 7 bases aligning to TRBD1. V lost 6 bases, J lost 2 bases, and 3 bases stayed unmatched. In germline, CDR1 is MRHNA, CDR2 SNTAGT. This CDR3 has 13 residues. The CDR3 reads CASSDRANTEAFF. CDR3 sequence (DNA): TGTGCCAGCAGCGACAGGGCTAACACTGAAGCTTTCTTT.

The DNA of the CDR3 is TGTGCCAGCAGCCCGGTCCTCTGGGCTGGATATGGCTACACCTTC. Protein: CASSPVLWAGYGYTF. The chain couples TRBV7-2 to TRBJ1-2; D is ambiguous. Trimming removed 5 bases at V and 5 bases at J, with 18 bases between. The CDR3 covers 15 residues. CDR1 SGHTA and CDR2 FQGNSA come from the germline V gene.

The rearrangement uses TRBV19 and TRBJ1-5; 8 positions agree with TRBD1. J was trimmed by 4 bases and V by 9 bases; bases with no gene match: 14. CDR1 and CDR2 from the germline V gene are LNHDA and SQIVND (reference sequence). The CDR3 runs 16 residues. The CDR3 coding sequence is TGTGCCAGCTGTGGCACACAGGGGGGACGGAATCAGCCCCAGCATTTT. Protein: CASCGTQGGRNQPQHF.